Listed below are T cell receptor beta chains from one sample, sequenced in a study of human T cells and chemical hapten exposure. TCRdb fed the RACE reads into MiXCR, producing one record per CDR3 protein. The sample has around 80,000 distinct CDR3 sequences; under 10% are singletons. Material for sequencing was whole blood. These receptors originate from a male donor in good health. Some clones in this sample may be carry-over from other donors' samples. CDR3s include the opening cysteine and the closing phenylalanine or tryptophan. Each record gives: clone size, J gene, CDR3 length, D gene, V gene, CDR3 protein, CDR3 DNA. D genes are given only for firm matches. Clone size is shown for a subset of rows, as once, few, many or a class of expanded clone.

many,TRBJ2-7,14,TRBD2,TRBV12-3/TRBV12-4,CASRRTSGLYEQYF,TGTGCCAGCAGAAGGACTAGCGGTCTCTACGAGCAGTACTTC
many,TRBJ1-1,14,-,TRBV5-1,CASSFGQLFTEAFF,TGCGCCAGCAGCTTTGGGCAGCTTTTCACTGAAGCTTTCTTT
many,TRBJ2-7,14,-,TRBV4-3,CASSQEGRSGEQYF,TGCGCCAGCAGCCAAGAGGGCAGGTCCGGCGAGCAGTACTTC
-,TRBJ2-1,17,-,TRBV4-3,CASSQMGISGGYNEQFF,TGCGCCAGCAGCCAAATGGGAATTTCCGGGGGATACAATGAGCAGTTCTTC
-,TRBJ1-3,14,-,TRBV15,CATSRDRALNTIYF,TGTGCCACCAGCCGGGACCGTGCTTTAAACACCATATATTTT
many,TRBJ1-1,13,TRBD1,TRBV20-1,CSVGTAMNTEAFF,TGCAGTGTTGGGACAGCTATGAACACTGAAGCTTTCTTT
-,TRBJ2-5,14,-,TRBV25-1,CASSKPAGGETQYF,TGTGCCAGCAGTAAACCCGCAGGAGGAGAGACCCAGTACTTC
-,TRBJ1-1,14,-,TRBV29-1,CSVLRGLSGTEAFF,TGCAGCGTCCTCAGGGGATTGAGTGGCACTGAAGCTTTCTTT
-,TRBJ2-3,19,TRBD2,TRBV10-3,CAIKDRKLAGGPTTDTQYF,TGTGCCATCAAGGACAGAAAACTAGCGGGGGGACCTACCACAGATACGCAGTATTTT
-,TRBJ1-1,13,-,TRBV18,CASSPDRYTEAFF,TGTGCCAGCTCACCCGACAGATACACTGAAGCTTTCTTT
many,TRBJ2-3,17,TRBD2,TRBV12-3/TRBV12-4,CASTPGNLAASTDTQYF,TGTGCCAGCACGCCGGGTAACCTAGCGGCAAGCACAGATACGCAGTATTTT
few,TRBJ2-6,15,-,TRBV19,CASSISNTGANVLTF,TGTGCCAGTAGTATCTCGAATACTGGGGCCAACGTCCTGACTTTC
-,TRBJ1-5,17,-,TRBV7-2,CTSSLFPPSFSNQPQHF,TGTACCAGCAGCTTATTCCCCCCCAGTTTTAGCAATCAGCCCCAGCATTTT
few,TRBJ2-1,14,TRBD2,TRBV6-6,CASSPKGLANEQFF,TGTGCCAGCAGTCCTAAAGGACTAGCAAATGAGCAGTTCTTC
many,TRBJ1-2,13,TRBD1,TRBV29-1,CSVDRGPAYGYTF,TGCAGCGTTGACAGGGGGCCAGCCTATGGCTACACCTTC
many,TRBJ1-1,13,-,TRBV29-1,CSVDETTNTEAFF,TGCAGCGTTGACGAGACAACGAACACTGAAGCTTTCTTT
-,TRBJ2-5,14,-,TRBV11-1,CASTDGIVQETQYF,TGTGCCAGCACGGACGGGATCGTTCAAGAGACCCAGTACTTC
few,TRBJ1-4,15,-,TRBV12-3/TRBV12-4,CASSAYRVTNEKLFF,TGTGCCAGCAGTGCCTACAGGGTAACTAATGAAAAACTGTTTTTT
few,TRBJ2-1,11,-,TRBV7-2,CASSRTGEQFF,TGTGCCAGCAGCCGAACCGGGGAGCAGTTCTTC
-,TRBJ1-1,14,-,TRBV7-9,CASSWGTLNTEAFF,TGTGCCAGCAGCTGGGGGACTCTGAACACTGAAGCTTTCTTT
-,TRBJ1-6,16,TRBD1,TRBV20-1,CSARAPGQFYNSPLHF,TGCAGTGCTAGGGCTCCGGGACAGTTTTATAATTCACCCCTCCACTTT
few,TRBJ2-3,18,-,TRBV4-1,CASRPQGKQPRSTDTQYF,TGCGCCAGCAGACCACAGGGTAAACAACCTAGAAGCACAGATACGCAGTATTTT
many,TRBJ1-2,16,-,TRBV10-2,CASSESSGQNNYGYTF,TGCGCCAGCAGTGAGTCGTCAGGACAGAATAACTATGGCTACACCTTC
few,TRBJ1-5,16,-,TRBV24-1,CATSDSSQGLDQPQHF,TGTGCCACCAGTGATTCCAGCCAGGGCCTAGATCAGCCCCAGCATTTT
few,TRBJ2-7,16,-,TRBV3-1,CASSQDGGVPSYEQYF,TGTGCCAGCAGCCAAGACGGCGGGGTCCCCTCCTACGAGCAGTACTTC
-,TRBJ1-1,13,-,TRBV6-5,CASSYGTNTEAFF,TGTGCCAGCAGTTACGGCACCAACACTGAAGCTTTCTTT
few,TRBJ1-3,13,-,TRBV5-1,CASSYKGGNTIYF,TGCGCCAGCAGCTACAAAGGTGGAAACACCATATATTTT
few,TRBJ2-7,16,TRBD2,TRBV5-1,CASSFGLAGSGYEQYF,TGCGCCAGCAGCTTCGGACTAGCGGGTAGCGGCTACGAGCAGTACTTC
-,TRBJ1-2,13,-,TRBV2,CASSERLDYGYTF,TGTGCCAGCAGTGAAAGGCTGGACTATGGCTACACCTTC
-,TRBJ2-1,15,TRBD2,TRBV5-1,CASSLASGRETEQFF,TGCGCCAGCAGCTTAGCTAGCGGGAGGGAAACTGAGCAGTTCTTC
-,TRBJ2-2,15,-,TRBV5-4,CASSPETRYTGELFF,TGTGCCAGCAGCCCGGAGACTAGGTACACCGGGGAGCTGTTTTTT
once,TRBJ2-3,18,TRBD2,TRBV7-2,CASSLTELAGGITDTQYF,TGTGCCAGCAGCTTGACGGAGCTAGCGGGGGGGATTACAGATACGCAGTATTTT
-,TRBJ1-1,15,-,TRBV7-2,CASSLGGLGGTEAFF,TGTGCCAGCAGCTTAGGTGGGTTGGGGGGCACTGAAGCTTTCTTT
few,TRBJ2-1,16,-,TRBV5-1,CASSLARTATNNEQFF,TGCGCCAGCAGCTTGGCCAGGACAGCCACCAACAATGAGCAGTTCTTC
few,TRBJ2-2,14,-,TRBV21-1,CASSKGTGMEKLFF,TGTGCCAGCAGCAAAGGGACGGGAATGGAGAAGCTGTTTTTT
-,TRBJ2-3,16,TRBD1,TRBV7-9,CASSPRDSPRTDTQYF,TGTGCCAGCAGCCCTCGGGACAGCCCCCGGACAGATACGCAGTATTTT
few,TRBJ2-2,15,TRBD1,TRBV5-1,CASSRDSSNTGELFF,TGCGCCAGCAGCCGGGACAGTTCGAACACCGGGGAGCTGTTTTTT
-,TRBJ1-6,15,-,TRBV7-9,CASSLEGARGSPLDF,TGTGCCAGCAGCTTAGAAGGGGCTAGAGGTTCACCCCTCGACTTT
few,TRBJ1-1,13,-,TRBV6-5,CASSRQERTEAFF,TGTGCCAGCAGCCGACAGGAGAGGACTGAAGCTTTCTTT
-,TRBJ1-5,15,-,TRBV13,CASSAGGTALEPQHF,TGTGCCAGCAGCGCTGGCGGGACGGCACTAGAGCCCCAGCATTTT
-,TRBJ1-5,15,-,TRBV6-6,CASSYWGTGNQPQHF,TGTGCCAGCAGTTACTGGGGGACGGGCAATCAGCCCCAGCATTTT
-,TRBJ1-2,16,TRBD1,TRBV5-1,CASSSVWTGGAEGYTF,TGCGCCAGCAGCTCCGTTTGGACAGGGGGCGCTGAGGGCTACACCTTC
many,TRBJ1-1,15,-,TRBV12-3/TRBV12-4,CASSQRTATLTEAFF,TGTGCCAGCAGCCAGAGGACGGCCACCCTTACTGAAGCTTTCTTT
-,TRBJ2-3,16,-,TRBV6-5,CASSYDPSVNTDTQYF,TGTGCCAGCAGTTACGATCCTAGCGTAAACACAGATACGCAGTATTTT
few,TRBJ2-1,14,TRBD2,TRBV4-1,CASSQGLAGVEQFF,TGCGCCAGCAGCCAGGGACTAGCGGGAGTTGAGCAGTTCTTC
-,TRBJ2-7,16,-,TRBV28,CASRPKWTADTYEQYF,TGTGCCAGCAGACCCAAATGGACAGCCGATACCTACGAGCAGTACTTC
few,TRBJ1-1,14,TRBD1,TRBV6-5,CASSYTGAGTEAFF,TGTGCCAGCAGTTACACAGGGGCTGGGACTGAAGCTTTCTTT
few,TRBJ2-3,14,-,TRBV2,CASSGGAERNTQYF,TGTGCCAGCAGTGGGGGGGCCGAGCGGAATACGCAGTATTTT
many,TRBJ2-3,15,TRBD2,TRBV12-3/TRBV12-4,CASSYRAGGSDTQYF,TGTGCCAGCAGTTATAGAGCGGGAGGTTCAGATACGCAGTATTTT
few,TRBJ2-2,17,TRBD2,TRBV7-2,CASSPTSGARNTGELFF,TGTGCCAGCAGCCCTACTAGCGGGGCTCGGAACACCGGGGAGCTGTTTTTT
many,TRBJ1-1,17,-,TRBV18,CASSPPGMGGTNTEAFF,TGTGCCAGCTCGCCTCCCGGGATGGGGGGCACAAACACTGAAGCTTTCTTT
-,TRBJ1-2,12,-,TRBV25-1,CASSEPRYSYTF,TGTGCCAGCAGTGAACCGCGTTATAGCTACACCTTC
many,TRBJ2-5,17,TRBD2,TRBV27,CASSSEGLAGDQETQYF,TGTGCCAGCAGTTCCGAGGGACTAGCGGGGGACCAAGAGACCCAGTACTTC
many,TRBJ2-7,15,TRBD1,TRBV7-6,CASSPRQGTTHEQYF,TGTGCCAGCAGCCCTCGACAGGGGACCACCCACGAGCAGTACTTC
few,TRBJ2-2,18,-,TRBV3-1,CASSQLSERNGNTGELFF,TGTGCCAGCAGCCAACTCTCGGAGCGGAATGGTAACACCGGGGAGCTGTTTTTT